Below are 14 T cell receptor beta chains sequenced from a single sample in a study of CD8 T cells in ankylosing spondylitis. TCRdb reprocessed the 5' RACE reads via MiXCR and lists one record per CDR3 protein. Of about 90,000 distinct CDR3 sequences listed, around 25% were seen once; the top ten hold around 60%. Sample: blood, either unsorted or a sorted T cell fraction (not recorded which). These receptor sequences come from a male donor with ankylosing spondylitis or in good health (not recorded which).

The V call is TRBV27, the J call TRBJ2-1, with D hard to call. Germline lookup yields CDR1 MNHEY and CDR2 SMNVEV (reference sequence). This CDR3 is 13 amino acids long. Trimming cost V 7 bases and J 0 bases, with 7 bases left between them. The chain's CDR3 is CASKQSSYNEQFF. The CDR3 DNA sequence: TGTGCCAGCAAACAGAGCTCCTACAATGAGCAGTTCTTC.

J is TRBJ1-2 and V is TRBV5-1; D call uncertain. Trimming left V 0 bases short and J 2 bases short, with 17 bases between. Germline V gene sequence: CDR1 SGHRS, CDR2 YFSETQ. There are 17 residues in the CDR3. CDR3 protein: CASSLAESTAGNYGYTF. CDR3 in DNA: TGCGCCAGCAGCTTGGCCGAGTCAACGGCCGGGAACTATGGCTACACCTTC.

This clonotype has a handful of counts. The CDR3 loop reads CASRKQGAGANEKLFF. CDR3 nucleotide sequence: TGTGCCAGCAGGAAACAGGGGGCGGGTGCTAATGAAAAACTGTTTTTT. This chain connects TRBV6-1 to TRBJ1-4, with 9 bases lining up with TRBD1. V lost 6 bases, J lost 3 bases, and 8 bases stayed unmatched. The CDR3 has 16 residues. From germline, CDR1 is MNHNS and CDR2 SASEGT.

In its sample, this clonotype was seen a few times. This sequence joins TRBV3-1 and TRBJ1-5; D call uncertain. Trimming cost V 0 bases and J 3 bases, with 9 bases left between them. Germline V gene data show CDR1 as LGHDT and CDR2 as YNNKEL (reference sequence). CDR3 length equals 15 residues. CDR3 amino acids: CASSQEAVPNQPQHF. In DNA, the CDR3 is TGTGCCAGCAGCCAAGAGGCCGTCCCCAATCAGCCCCAGCATTTT.

V gene TRBV20-1 combines with J gene TRBJ2-5; D not resolved. The CDR3 is 13 amino acids. Trimming removed 5 bases from V and 5 bases from J, with 15 bases in between. CDR1 and CDR2 (germline): DFQATT, SNEGSKA (reference sequence). The DNA for the CDR3 is TGCAGTGCTTTTCGCAGGCGGTCGGAGACCCAGTACTTC. It specifies CSAFRRRSETQYF.

V is TRBV5-1 and J is TRBJ2-3; unclear D gene. This CDR3 is built from 15 residues. The germline CDR1 and CDR2 sequences are SGHRS and YFSETQ. V was pared by 4 bases and J by 2 bases, with 14 bases between. Here the CDR3 reads CASSVLPDYTDTQYF. The CDR3 coding sequence is TGCGCCAGCAGCGTCTTACCAGATTACACAGATACGCAGTATTTT.

The rearrangement links TRBV18 to TRBJ2-7; 10 bases align to TRBD1. This CDR3 contains 16 residues. The V gene end was trimmed by 2 bases and the J gene end by 2 bases; junction bases not matched to a gene: 6. Looked up from germline, CDR1 is KGHSH and CDR2 is LQKENI. The CDR3 sequence: CASSPSGDRGAYEQYV. As DNA, the CDR3 is TGTGCCAGCTCACCATCGGGGGACAGGGGTGCCTACGAGCAGTACGTC.

There are a few counts of this clonotype. CDR3 bases: TGTGCCAGCAGCCCCTCCGGGGGGAAAGGGACTGAAGCTTTCTTT. It specifies CASSPSGGKGTEAFF. This sequence joins TRBV7-9 and TRBJ1-1, with D possibly being TRBD1 (5 bases). This CDR3 spans 15 amino acids. In germline, CDR1 is SEHNR, CDR2 FQNEAQ (reference sequence). The ends were cut back, 5 bases at V and 5 bases at J, with 18 bases in the middle.

Only one count was recorded for this clonotype. This rearrangement joins TRBV20-1 to TRBJ2-5; no firm D call. Germline V gene sequence: CDR1 DFQATT, CDR2 SNEGSKA (reference sequence). There are 10 residues in the CDR3. Trimming shortened V by 2 bases and J by 4 bases, and 2 bases separated the two germline ends. The CDR3 DNA follows: TGCAGTGCTAGACCAGAGACCCAGTACTTC. It encodes CSARPETQYF.

This clonotype was found a few times. The V and J genes are TRBV20-1 and TRBJ2-1; tentatively, D is TRBD1 or TRBD2 (6 bases each). V dropped 6 bases and J dropped 4 bases, with 19 bases sitting between them. The CDR3 totals 15 residues. Germline V gene data show CDR1 as DFQATT and CDR2 as SNEGSKA (reference sequence). The CDR3 DNA is TGCAGTGCCCTAGATGGCGGGACACTTTACAATGAGCAGTTCTTC. The encoded protein is CSALDGGTLYNEQFF.

The rearrangement uses TRBV5-1 and TRBJ2-1; 7 nucleotides match TRBD1. Germline loops: CDR1 SGHRS, CDR2 YFSETQ. The CDR3 length is 16 residues. J gave up 3 bases and V 0 bases, and 6 bases lay outside the gene matches. In DNA form, the CDR3 reads TGCGCCAGCAGCTTGGGAGACAGGGTTAACTACAATGAGCAGTTCTTC. Encoded protein: CASSLGDRVNYNEQFF. The full variable domain, rest sourced from reference TRBV5-1 and TRBJ2-1, is KAGVTQTPRYLIKTRGQQVTLSCSPISGHRSVSWYQQTPGQGLQFLFEYFSETQRNKGNFPGRFSGRQFSNSRSEMNVSTLELGDSALYLCASSLGDRVNYNEQFFGPGTRLTVL.

This clonotype came up a few times. This chain joins TRBV29-1 and TRBJ2-2, with D hard to call. The V end was cut by 6 bases, the J end by 4 bases, with 9 bases between. The CDR3 is made up of 12 amino acids. Germline assignment: CDR1 SQVTM and CDR2 ANQGSEA. The CDR3 nucleotides read TGCAGCGTAGAACCCGGCACCGGGGAGCTGTTTTTT. Translating gives CSVEPGTGELFF.

The chain has TRBV20-1 and TRBJ2-4, with 9 bases lining up with TRBD1. Germline V gene data show CDR1 as DFQATT and CDR2 as SNEGSKA (reference sequence). The CDR3 has 14 amino acids. Trimming removed 5 bases from V and 9 bases from J; junction bases left unmatched: 11. The CDR3 DNA is TGCAGTGCTCGGGACAGGGATATGACTGGCATTCAGTACTTC. Translated: CSARDRDMTGIQYF.

J is TRBJ2-1 and V is TRBV20-1; 10 bases match TRBD2. This CDR3 region has 17 residues. V lost 2 bases and J lost 3; bases outside the gene matches: 10. The germline CDR1 and CDR2 sequences are DFQATT and SNEGSKA (reference sequence). The chain's CDR3 is CSARSEREGLIYNEQFF. Here the CDR3 DNA reads TGCAGTGCTAGATCTGAGCGGGAGGGCCTTATCTACAATGAGCAGTTCTTC.